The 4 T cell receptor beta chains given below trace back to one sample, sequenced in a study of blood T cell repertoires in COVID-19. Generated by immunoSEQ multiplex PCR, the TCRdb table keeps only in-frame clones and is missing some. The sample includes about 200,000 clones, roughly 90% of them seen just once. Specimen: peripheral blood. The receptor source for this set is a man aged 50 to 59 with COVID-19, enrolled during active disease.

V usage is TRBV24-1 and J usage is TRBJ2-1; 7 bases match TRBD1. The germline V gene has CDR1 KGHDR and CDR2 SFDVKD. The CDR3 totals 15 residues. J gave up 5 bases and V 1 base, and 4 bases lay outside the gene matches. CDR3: CATSDFRDRNNEQFF. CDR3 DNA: TGTGCCACCAGTGATTTCCGGGACAGAAACAATGAGCAGTTCTTC.

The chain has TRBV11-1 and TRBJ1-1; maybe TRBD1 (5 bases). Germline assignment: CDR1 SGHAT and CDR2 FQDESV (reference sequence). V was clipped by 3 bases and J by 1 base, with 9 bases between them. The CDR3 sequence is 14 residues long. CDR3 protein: CASSLRGTNTEAFF. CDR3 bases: TGTGCCAGCAGCTTGCGGGGGACGAACACTGAAGCTTTCTTT. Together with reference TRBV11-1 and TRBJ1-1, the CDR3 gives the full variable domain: EAEVAQSPRYKITEKSQAVAFWCDPISGHATLYWYRQILGQGPELLVQFQDESVVDDSQLPKDRFSAERLKGVDSTLKIQPAELGDSAMYLCASSLRGTNTEAFFGQGTRLTVV.

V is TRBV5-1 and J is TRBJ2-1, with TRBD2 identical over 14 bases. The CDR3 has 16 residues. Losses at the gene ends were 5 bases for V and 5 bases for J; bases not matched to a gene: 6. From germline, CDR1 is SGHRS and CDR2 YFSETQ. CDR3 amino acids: CASRPTSGRADNEQFF. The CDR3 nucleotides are TGCGCCAGCAGGCCGACTAGCGGGAGGGCCGACAATGAGCAGTTCTTC.

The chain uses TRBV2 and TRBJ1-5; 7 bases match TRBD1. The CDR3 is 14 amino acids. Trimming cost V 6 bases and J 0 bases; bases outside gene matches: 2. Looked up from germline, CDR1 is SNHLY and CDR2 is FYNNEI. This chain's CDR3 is CASRGQYSNQPQHF. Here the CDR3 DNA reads TGTGCCAGCAGGGGACAGTATAGCAATCAGCCCCAGCATTTT.